The present entry profiles one TCR beta chain with its context. This sample was taken from a study of blood T cell repertoires in COVID-19. V gave up 5 bases and J gave up 5 bases, with 16 bases separating them. This CDR3 region has 15 residues. The germline V gene encodes CDR1 LNHDA and CDR2 SQIVND (reference sequence). Assay: immunoSEQ multiplex PCR; the TCRdb copy retains only in-frame clones and omits some. The sample yields 400,000 to 550,000 clones, about 89% seen once. This TCR derives from a woman in her 30s with acute or convalescent COVID-19. V and J are TRBV19 and TRBJ2-1; D unclear. The sequenced material came from peripheral blood. The CDR3: CASSSSAETNNEQFF. CDR3 sequence (DNA): TGTGCCAGTAGTTCGTCGGCAGAAACTAACAATGAGCAGTTCTTC.